These T cell receptor beta chains were read from a single sample in a study of somatic mutations in cytotoxic T cells in rheumatoid arthritis. The method was immunoSEQ multiplex PCR; TCRdb's version includes in-frame clones alone and lacks a portion of them. In the table there are 15,000 to 20,000 clones, 70% to 85% of which are singletons. Sequencing was performed on CD8+ T cells sorted from blood. Source of these receptors: an adult with rheumatoid arthritis. The CDR3 runs from the conserved cysteine through the conserved F or W. D genes are given only for firm matches. Some rows mark clone size as missing; the rest say once, few, many or name a class of expanded clone.

d_call j_call v_call clone_size cdr3_aa cdr3_nt
NA TRBJ1-1 TRBV6-5 NA CASSYSLNTEAFF TGTGCCAGCAGTTACTCACTGAACACTGAAGCTTTCTTT
NA TRBJ2-3 TRBV7-8 NA CASSQTPWLSTDTQYF TGTGCCAGCAGCCAAACCCCTTGGCTAAGCACAGATACGCAGTATTTT
NA TRBJ1-5 TRBV9 NA CASTQREGGPNQPQHF TGTGCCAGCACCCAGAGGGAGGGGGGTCCCAATCAGCCCCAGCATTTT
TRBD1 TRBJ2-2 TRBV7-6 NA CASRQTGVGSGELFF TGTGCCAGCAGGCAGACAGGGGTTGGTTCCGGGGAGCTGTTTTTT
NA TRBJ2-3 TRBV27 NA CASKGDTQYF TGTGCCAGTAAGGGGGATACGCAGTATTTT
NA TRBJ2-7 TRBV29-1 medium-sized CSAYSTGHPGWEQYF TGCAGCGCGTACTCCACAGGGCACCCAGGATGGGAGCAGTACTTC
NA TRBJ1-5 TRBV6-1 NA CASSAGTENQPQHF TGTGCCAGCAGCGCTGGGACGGAGAATCAGCCCCAGCATTTT
NA TRBJ1-1 TRBV28 NA CASRNGVAMNTEAFF TGTGCCAGCCGAAATGGAGTGGCTATGAACACTGAAGCTTTCTTT
TRBD1 TRBJ2-7 TRBV5-6 NA CASSWEPGQGNEQYF TGTGCCAGCAGCTGGGAACCGGGACAGGGAAACGAGCAGTACTTC
NA TRBJ2-1 TRBV4-1 NA CASSQATWGDEQFF TGCGCCAGCAGCCAAGCGACTTGGGGCGATGAGCAGTTCTTC
NA TRBJ2-1 TRBV6-5 NA CASSYGAEYNEQFF TGTGCCAGCAGTTACGGGGCGGAGTACAATGAGCAGTTCTTC
NA TRBJ2-5 TRBV5-1 NA CASSGAQETQYF TGCGCCAGCTCAGGGGCCCAAGAGACCCAGTACTTC
NA TRBJ1-5 TRBV21-1 NA CASSKAPPTGLDQPQHF TGTGCCAGCAGCAAAGCCCCTCCGACAGGGTTAGATCAGCCCCAGCATTTT
NA TRBJ2-3 TRBV5-5 NA CASSLEDSPTDTQYF TGTGCCAGCAGCTTGGAGGACAGTCCCACAGATACGCAGTATTTT
TRBD1 TRBJ1-4 TRBV9 few CASSTPQTGEVEKLFF TGTGCCAGCAGCACCCCTCAGACAGGGGAGGTTGAAAAACTGTTTTTT
TRBD1 TRBJ1-6 TRBV5-1 few CASSKGQGALNSPLHF TGCGCCAGCAGCAAAGGACAGGGGGCGCTTAATTCACCCCTCCACTTT
NA TRBJ2-7 TRBV6-1 NA CASSHRDGGVYEQYF TGTGCCAGCAGCCACCGGGACGGAGGAGTCTACGAGCAGTACTTC
NA TRBJ2-3 TRBV27 NA CASRRGGASSTDTQYF TGTGCCAGCAGGAGGGGCGGGGCCTCTAGCACAGATACGCAGTATTTT
NA TRBJ1-1 TRBV27 once CASSLGRAGNTEAFF TGTGCCAGCAGTTTGGGCAGGGCGGGTAACACTGAAGCTTTCTTT
NA TRBJ1-4 TRBV4-1 NA CASSQGAGPGNEKLFF TGCGCCAGCAGCCAAGGAGCGGGTCCGGGTAATGAAAAACTGTTTTTT
NA TRBJ2-7 TRBV11-3 NA CASSLGLSSYEQYF TGTGCCAGCAGCTTAGGGTTGAGCTCCTACGAGCAGTACTTC
NA TRBJ2-7 TRBV7-9 once CASSRTEGYEQYF TGTGCCAGCAGCCGGACAGAAGGCTACGAGCAGTACTTC
NA TRBJ1-2 TRBV5-4 NA CASSLWGVYGYTF TGTGCCAGCAGCCTCTGGGGAGTCTATGGCTACACCTTC
TRBD1 TRBJ2-1 TRBV9 NA CASSAGQGVRNEQFF TGTGCCAGCAGCGCCGGACAGGGGGTACGCAATGAGCAGTTCTTC
TRBD2 TRBJ2-3 TRBV6-1 NA CASSEARGGDTQYF TGTGCCAGCAGTGAAGCGAGGGGAGGGGATACGCAGTATTTT
NA TRBJ1-5 TRBV6-6 NA CASTPGGNQPQHF TGTGCCAGCACCCCGGGGGGGAATCAGCCCCAGCATTTT
TRBD1 TRBJ2-6 TRBV7-9 once CASSGQGSHSGANVLTF TGTGCCAGCAGCGGACAGGGGTCCCACTCTGGGGCCAACGTCCTGACTTTC
NA TRBJ1-6 TRBV7-9 NA CASSLGNSPLHF TGTGCCAGCAGCTTGGGTAATTCACCCCTCCACTTT
NA TRBJ2-3 TRBV27 NA CASSWAEPSTDTQYF TGTGCCAGCAGTTGGGCAGAGCCTAGCACAGATACGCAGTATTTT
NA TRBJ2-6 TRBV15 medium-sized CATSRDPSGANVLTF TGTGCCACCAGCAGAGATCCCTCTGGGGCCAACGTCCTGACTTTC
NA TRBJ1-1 TRBV10-1 NA CASSESPRIGAFF TGCGCCAGCAGTGAGTCGCCCCGAATCGGAGCTTTCTTT
TRBD2 TRBJ2-5 TRBV27 NA CASSSERGAQETQYF TGTGCCAGCAGTTCCGAGCGGGGAGCCCAAGAGACCCAGTACTTC
NA TRBJ1-6 TRBV7-8 NA CASTRGSSYNSPLHF TGTGCCAGCACCCGTGGGAGCTCCTATAATTCACCCCTCCACTTT
TRBD1 TRBJ1-1 TRBV27 NA CASTTGGTEAFF TGTGCCAGCACTACAGGGGGGACTGAAGCTTTCTTT
TRBD2 TRBJ2-1 TRBV2 NA CASSVGLGDDEQFF TGTGCCAGCAGTGTGGGACTAGGCGACGATGAGCAGTTCTTC
NA TRBJ2-1 TRBV20-1 NA CSAGFGQFF TGCAGTGCGGGTTTTGGGCAGTTCTTC
NA TRBJ1-1 TRBV29-1 few CSVVGTPLFGTEAFF TGCAGCGTTGTCGGGACCCCCCTTTTTGGCACTGAAGCTTTCTTT
NA TRBJ1-5 TRBV19 NA CASTTTPTDLQHF TGTGCCAGTACCACTACCCCGACAGACCTCCAGCATTTT
NA TRBJ1-1 TRBV19 few CASPEREAEAFF TGTGCCAGCCCCGAGAGGGAGGCTGAAGCTTTCTTT
NA TRBJ1-3 TRBV7-9 NA CASSFQAGSGNTIYF TGTGCCAGCAGCTTCCAGGCCGGCTCTGGAAACACCATATATTTT
TRBD1 TRBJ2-1 TRBV7-7 once CASSLGTGGNEQFF TGTGCTAGCAGCTTAGGGACAGGAGGGAATGAGCAGTTCTTC
TRBD1 TRBJ2-6 TRBV2 few CASTGTGGSGANVLTF TGTGCCAGCACAGGAACAGGGGGCTCTGGGGCCAACGTCCTGACTTTC
NA TRBJ2-2 TRBV5-1 NA CASSLIAPGLLNTGELFF TGCGCCAGCAGCTTGATCGCACCAGGGCTCTTGAACACCGGGGAGCTGTTTTTT
NA TRBJ2-7 TRBV5-6 once CASSLYGNEQYF TGTGCCAGCAGCTTGTACGGGAACGAGCAGTACTTC
NA TRBJ1-2 TRBV25-1 NA CASSVGGRYSHYGYTF TGTGCCAGCAGTGTAGGAGGACGCTATTCTCACTATGGCTACACCTTC
TRBD1 TRBJ2-4 TRBV2 NA CASKGGGGNIQYF TGTGCCAGCAAAGGGGGCGGCGGGAACATTCAGTACTTC
NA TRBJ1-2 TRBV5-4 few CASSLAPPYGYTF TGTGCCAGCAGCTTGGCCCCGCCCTATGGCTACACCTTC
NA TRBJ1-1 TRBV5-1 NA CASSLRQMNTEAFF TGCGCCAGCAGCTTGAGACAGATGAACACTGAAGCTTTCTTT
NA TRBJ2-5 TRBV5-1 once CASSARGGETQYF TGCGCCAGCAGCGCCAGGGGAGGGGAGACCCAGTACTTC
NA TRBJ2-5 TRBV27 NA CASSLEAGAETQYF TGTGCCAGCAGTTTAGAGGCCGGGGCAGAGACCCAGTACTTC
NA TRBJ1-5 TRBV28 NA CASSFDRGGGSNQPQHF TGTGCCAGCAGTTTCGACCGGGGAGGGGGGAGCAATCAGCCCCAGCATTTT
TRBD1 TRBJ1-2 TRBV6-5 NA CASSSDRGYFDGYTF TGTGCCAGCAGTTCCGACAGGGGTTATTTCGATGGCTACACCTTC
TRBD1 TRBJ2-2 TRBV27 few CASSLSTGYTGELFF TGTGCCAGCAGTTTATCGACAGGGTACACCGGGGAGCTGTTTTTT
NA TRBJ2-3 TRBV28 NA CASSPPRDTQYF TGTGCCAGCAGCCCTCCCCGCGATACGCAGTATTTT
NA TRBJ2-2 TRBV4-1 NA CASSQKGGTGELFF TGCGCCAGCAGCCAAAAAGGGGGAACCGGGGAGCTGTTTTTT